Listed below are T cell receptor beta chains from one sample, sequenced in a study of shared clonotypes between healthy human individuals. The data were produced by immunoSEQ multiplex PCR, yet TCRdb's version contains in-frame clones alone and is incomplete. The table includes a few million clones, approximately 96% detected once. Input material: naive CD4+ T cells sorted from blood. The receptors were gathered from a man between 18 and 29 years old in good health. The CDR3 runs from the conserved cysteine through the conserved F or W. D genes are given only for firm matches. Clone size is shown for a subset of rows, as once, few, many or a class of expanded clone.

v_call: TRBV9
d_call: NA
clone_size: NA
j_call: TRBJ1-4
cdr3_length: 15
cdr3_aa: CASSVAEGLGEKLFF

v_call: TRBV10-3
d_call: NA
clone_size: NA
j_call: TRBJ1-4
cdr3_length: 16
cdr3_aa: CAISGGWGGTNEKLFF

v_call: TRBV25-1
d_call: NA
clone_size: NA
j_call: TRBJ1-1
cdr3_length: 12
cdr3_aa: CASLNSYTEAFF

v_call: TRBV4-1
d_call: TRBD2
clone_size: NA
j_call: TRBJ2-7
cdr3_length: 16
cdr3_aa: CASSQGTSGRAYEQYF

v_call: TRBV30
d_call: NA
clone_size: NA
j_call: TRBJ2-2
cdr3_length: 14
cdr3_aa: CAWSDPPRPGELFF

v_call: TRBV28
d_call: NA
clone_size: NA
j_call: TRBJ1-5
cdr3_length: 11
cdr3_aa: CASSLGQPQHF

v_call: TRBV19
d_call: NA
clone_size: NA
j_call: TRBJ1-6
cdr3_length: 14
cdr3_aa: CASSTTGNNSPLHF

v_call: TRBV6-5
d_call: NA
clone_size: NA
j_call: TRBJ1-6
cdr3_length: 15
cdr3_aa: CASSYQGGGQVTLHF

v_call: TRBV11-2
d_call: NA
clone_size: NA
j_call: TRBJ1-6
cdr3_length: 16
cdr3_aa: CASSVAKGSYNSPLHF

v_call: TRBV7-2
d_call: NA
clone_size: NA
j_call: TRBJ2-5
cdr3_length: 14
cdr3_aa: CASSPGRVRETQYF

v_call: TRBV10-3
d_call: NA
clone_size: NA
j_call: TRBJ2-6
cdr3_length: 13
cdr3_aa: CAISESGANVLTF

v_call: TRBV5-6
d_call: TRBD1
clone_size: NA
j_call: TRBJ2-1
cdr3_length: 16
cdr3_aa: CASSPGTGLYYNEQFF

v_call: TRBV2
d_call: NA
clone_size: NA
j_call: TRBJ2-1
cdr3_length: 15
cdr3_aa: CASSRLGTGYNEQFF

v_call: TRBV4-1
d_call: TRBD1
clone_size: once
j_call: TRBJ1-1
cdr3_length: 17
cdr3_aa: CASSQADRGRFGAEAFF

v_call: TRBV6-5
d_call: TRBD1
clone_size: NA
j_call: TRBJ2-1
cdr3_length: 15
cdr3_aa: CASKRDRDKYNEQFF

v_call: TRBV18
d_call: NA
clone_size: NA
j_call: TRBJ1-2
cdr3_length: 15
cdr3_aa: CASSPRSGAVDGYTF

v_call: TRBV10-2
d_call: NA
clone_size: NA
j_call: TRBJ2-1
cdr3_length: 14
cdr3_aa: CASSESELFNRKFF

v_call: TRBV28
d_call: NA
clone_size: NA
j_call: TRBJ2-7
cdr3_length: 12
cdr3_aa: CASSSDIYEQYF

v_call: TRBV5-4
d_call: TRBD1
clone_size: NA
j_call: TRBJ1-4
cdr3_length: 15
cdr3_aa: CASSLDRGRHEKLFF

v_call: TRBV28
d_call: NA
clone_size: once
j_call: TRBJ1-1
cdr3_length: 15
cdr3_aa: CASSSTGKGNTEAFF

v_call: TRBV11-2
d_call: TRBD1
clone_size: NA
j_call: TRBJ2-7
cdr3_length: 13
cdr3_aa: CASSDRGRYEQYF

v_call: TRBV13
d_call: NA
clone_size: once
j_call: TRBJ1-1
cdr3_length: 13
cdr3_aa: CASSSRQNTEAFF

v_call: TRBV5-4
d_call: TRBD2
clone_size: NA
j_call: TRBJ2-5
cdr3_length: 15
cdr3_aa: CASSRTSGRGETQYF